This TCR beta chain was sequenced in a study of cytomegalovirus exposure and HLA in healthy donors. Concerning this clone itself: Its specificity is not known.

PCR used 60 Vbeta primers and 13 Jbeta primers. The table came from immunoSEQ multiplex PCR; TCRdb's copy has only in-frame clones and leaves some out. The data show 90,000 to 130,000 clones, roughly two thirds seen once. Study conclusions and caveats: It emerged from a later analysis that several of the most significant clusters appeared to be linked to common viral pathogens. Later analysis suggested most CMV-associated TCR beta chains were HLA-restricted. Highly shared sequence variants in one cluster were likely a sequencing artifact.

The sequenced material came from PBMCs. The TCR comes from a woman under 40 in good health and CMV-seronegative.

This CDR3 is CASRKQGNTEAFF. The CDR3 nucleotides read TGTGCCAGTAGGAAACAGGGGAACACTGAAGCTTTCTTT. This chain joins TRBV19 and TRBJ1-1; perhaps TRBD1 as D (6 bases). Trimming removed 6 bases from V and 1 base from J, with 9 bases in between. The CDR3 is 13 residues long. The germline V gene encodes CDR1 LNHDA and CDR2 SQIVND (reference sequence).